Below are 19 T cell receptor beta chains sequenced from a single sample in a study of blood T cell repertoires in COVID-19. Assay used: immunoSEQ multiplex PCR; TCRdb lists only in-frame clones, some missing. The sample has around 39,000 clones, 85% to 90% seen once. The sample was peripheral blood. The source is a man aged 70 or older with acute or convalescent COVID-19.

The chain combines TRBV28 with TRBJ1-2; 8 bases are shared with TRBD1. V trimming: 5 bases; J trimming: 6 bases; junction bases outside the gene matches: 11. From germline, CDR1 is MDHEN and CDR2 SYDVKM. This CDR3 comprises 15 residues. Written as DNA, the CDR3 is TGTGCCAGCAGTCCTCTGTTGGACAGGGTGAATGGCTACACCTTC. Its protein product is CASSPLLDRVNGYTF.

The CDR3 DNA reads TGTGCCAGCAGCCCCGGCGGGCTAGCGGGGTCTAGCACAGATACGCAGTATTTT. Its protein product is CASSPGGLAGSSTDTQYF. The rearrangement joins TRBV7-9 to TRBJ2-3; 9 nucleotides match TRBD2. Germline lookup yields CDR1 SEHNR and CDR2 FQNEAQ (reference sequence). This CDR3 region has 18 residues. V shed 5 bases and J 0 bases; nucleotides not matched to a gene: 12.

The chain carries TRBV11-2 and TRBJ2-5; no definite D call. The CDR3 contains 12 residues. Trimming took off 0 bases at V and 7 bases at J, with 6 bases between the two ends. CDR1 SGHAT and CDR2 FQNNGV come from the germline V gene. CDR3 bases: TGTGCCAGCAGCTTAGATCTCGGGACCCAGTACTTC. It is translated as CASSLDLGTQYF.

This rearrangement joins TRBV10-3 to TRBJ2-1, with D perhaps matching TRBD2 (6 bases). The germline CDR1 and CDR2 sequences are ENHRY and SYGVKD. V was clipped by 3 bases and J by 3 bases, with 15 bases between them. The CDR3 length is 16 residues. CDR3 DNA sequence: TGTGCCATCAGTGAAACGGCGGGAAACATCTACAATGAGCAGTTCTTC. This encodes CAISETAGNIYNEQFF.

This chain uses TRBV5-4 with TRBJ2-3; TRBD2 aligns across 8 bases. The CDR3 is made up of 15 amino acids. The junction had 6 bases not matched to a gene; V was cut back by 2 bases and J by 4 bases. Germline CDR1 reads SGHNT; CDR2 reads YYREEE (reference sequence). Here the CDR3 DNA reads TGTGCCAGCAGCTTTAAAGCGGGAGAGGCAGATACGCAGTATTTT. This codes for CASSFKAGEADTQYF.

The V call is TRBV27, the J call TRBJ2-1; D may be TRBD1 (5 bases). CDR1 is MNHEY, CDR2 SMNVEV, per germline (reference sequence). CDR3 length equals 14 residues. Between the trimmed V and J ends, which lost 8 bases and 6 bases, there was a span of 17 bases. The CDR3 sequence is CASCILWGGNEQFF. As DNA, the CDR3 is TGTGCCAGCTGTATTCTTTGGGGCGGCAATGAGCAGTTCTTC.

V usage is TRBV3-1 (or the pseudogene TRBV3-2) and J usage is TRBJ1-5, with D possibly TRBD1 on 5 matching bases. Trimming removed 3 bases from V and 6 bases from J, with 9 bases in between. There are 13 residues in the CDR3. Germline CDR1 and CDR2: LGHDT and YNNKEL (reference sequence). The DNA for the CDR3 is TGTGCCAGCAGCCACCTAGGGGCTCAGCCCCAGCATTTT. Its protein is CASSHLGAQPQHF.

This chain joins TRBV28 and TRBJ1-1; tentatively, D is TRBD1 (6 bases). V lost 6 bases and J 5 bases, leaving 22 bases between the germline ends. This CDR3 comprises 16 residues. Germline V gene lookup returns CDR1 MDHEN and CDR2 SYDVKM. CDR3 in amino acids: CASSLGAGAGDTEAFF. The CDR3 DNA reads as TGTGCCAGCAGCCTAGGAGCCGGGGCAGGGGATACTGAAGCTTTCTTT.

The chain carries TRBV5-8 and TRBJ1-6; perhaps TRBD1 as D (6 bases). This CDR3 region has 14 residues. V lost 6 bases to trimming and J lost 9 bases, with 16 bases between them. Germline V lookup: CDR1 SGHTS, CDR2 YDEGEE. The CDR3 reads CASKLLGATSPLHF. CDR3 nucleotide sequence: TGTGCCAGCAAATTGCTGGGGGCGACTTCACCCCTCCACTTT. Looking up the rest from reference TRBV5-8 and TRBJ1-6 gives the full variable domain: EAGVTQSPTHLIKTRGQQATLRCSPISGHTSVYWYQQALGLGLQFLLWYDEGEERNRGNFPPRFSGRQFPNYSSELNVNALELEDSALYLCASKLLGATSPLHFGNGTRLTVT.

The chain's CDR3 is CASSQGSDTQYF. In nucleotides, the CDR3 is TGTGCCAGCAGCCAGGGGTCAGATACGCAGTATTTT. This chain uses TRBV5-6 with TRBJ2-3, with D possibly TRBD1 on 6 matching bases. This CDR3 has 12 residues. CDR1 and CDR2 from the germline V gene are SGHDT and YYEEEE. The ends were cut back, 4 bases at V and 4 bases at J, with 7 bases in the middle.

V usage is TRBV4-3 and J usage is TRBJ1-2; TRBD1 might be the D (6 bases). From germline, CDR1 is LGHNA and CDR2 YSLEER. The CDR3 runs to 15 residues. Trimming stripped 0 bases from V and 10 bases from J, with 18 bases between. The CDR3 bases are TGCGCCAGCAGCCAAGATGTGCGACAGGCGCTGCACTACACCTTC. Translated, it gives CASSQDVRQALHYTF.

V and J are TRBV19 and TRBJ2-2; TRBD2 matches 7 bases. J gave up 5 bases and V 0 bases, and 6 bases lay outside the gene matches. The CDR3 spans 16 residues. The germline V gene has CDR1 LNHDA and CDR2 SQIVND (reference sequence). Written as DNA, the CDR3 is TGTGCCAGTAGTATAGACGTCGGGGGAGGGACCGGGGAGCTGTTTTTT. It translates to CASSIDVGGGTGELFF.

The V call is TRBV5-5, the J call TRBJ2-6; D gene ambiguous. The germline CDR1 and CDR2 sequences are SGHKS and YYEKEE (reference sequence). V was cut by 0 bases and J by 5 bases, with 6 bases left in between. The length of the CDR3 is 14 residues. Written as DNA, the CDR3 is TGTGCCAGCAGCTTGGCCTTTTGGGCCAACGTCCTGACTTTC. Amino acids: CASSLAFWANVLTF.

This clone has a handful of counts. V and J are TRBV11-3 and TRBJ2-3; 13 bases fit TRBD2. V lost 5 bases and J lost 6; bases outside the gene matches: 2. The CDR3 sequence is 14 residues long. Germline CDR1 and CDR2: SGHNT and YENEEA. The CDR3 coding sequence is TGTGCCAGCAGCCCGGGACTAGCGGGGGATACGCAGTATTTT. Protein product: CASSPGLAGDTQYF.

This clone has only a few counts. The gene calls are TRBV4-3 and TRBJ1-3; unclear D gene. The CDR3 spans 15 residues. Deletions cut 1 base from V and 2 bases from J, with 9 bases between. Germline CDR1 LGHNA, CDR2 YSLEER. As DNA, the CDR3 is TGCGCCAGCAGCCAAGGCACGGGTGCTGGAAACACCATATATTTT. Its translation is CASSQGTGAGNTIYF.

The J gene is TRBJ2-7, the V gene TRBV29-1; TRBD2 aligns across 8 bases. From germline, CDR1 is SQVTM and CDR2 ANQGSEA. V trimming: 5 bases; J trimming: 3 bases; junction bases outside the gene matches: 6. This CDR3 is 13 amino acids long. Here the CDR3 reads CSVTPGLGYEQYF. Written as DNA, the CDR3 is TGCAGCGTTACCCCGGGACTAGGCTACGAGCAGTACTTC.

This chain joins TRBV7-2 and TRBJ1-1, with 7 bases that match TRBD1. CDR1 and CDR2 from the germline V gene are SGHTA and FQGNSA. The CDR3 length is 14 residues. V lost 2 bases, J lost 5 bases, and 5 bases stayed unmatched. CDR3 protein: CASSLRQGGTEAFF. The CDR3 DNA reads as TGTGCCAGCAGCTTACGACAGGGCGGTACTGAAGCTTTCTTT.

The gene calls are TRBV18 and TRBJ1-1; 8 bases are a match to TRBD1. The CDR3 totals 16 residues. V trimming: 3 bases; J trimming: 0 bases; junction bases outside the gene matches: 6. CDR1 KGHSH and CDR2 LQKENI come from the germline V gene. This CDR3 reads CASSPRQGSMNTEAFF. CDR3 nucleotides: TGTGCCAGCTCACCCCGACAGGGGTCAATGAACACTGAAGCTTTCTTT.

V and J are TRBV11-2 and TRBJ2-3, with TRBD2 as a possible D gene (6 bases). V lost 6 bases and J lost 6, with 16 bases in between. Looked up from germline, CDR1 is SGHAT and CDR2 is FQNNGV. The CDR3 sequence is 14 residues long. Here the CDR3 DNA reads TGTGCCAGCAGGTCCGCGCCGGGAGCGGATACGCAGTATTTT. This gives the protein CASRSAPGADTQYF.